The 12 T cell receptor beta chains reported below all come from one sample, sequenced in a study of blood T cell repertoires in COVID-19 (dated by TCRdb to the early 2020s). The library was obtained by the immunoSEQ multiplex PCR assay. TCRdb stores this immuneACCESS table with in-frame sequences only. Part of the clones is absent; in the studies checked, under half of the shortfall reflects unresolved V genes, and no reason is known for the rest. Across this sample there are 270,000 or so clones, with 86% seen only once. Approximately 12% of the sample comes from the top ten. The sequenced sample was peripheral blood. Receptors were obtained from a woman in her thirties with COVID-19, enrolled during active disease.

This chain links TRBV5-1 with TRBJ2-5; D not resolved. The germline V and J ends were trimmed by 4 bases and 1 base, with 11 bases remaining between them. This CDR3 comprises 14 residues. Germline V gives CDR1 SGHRS, CDR2 YFSETQ. Here the CDR3 DNA reads TGCGCCAGCAGCCCCCGGAGCCGCCAAGAGACCCAGTACTTC. It yields the protein CASSPRSRQETQYF.

This clone has just one count. The V and J genes are TRBV5-6 and TRBJ1-2; no clear D. The germline V gene encodes CDR1 SGHDT and CDR2 YYEEEE. Trimming took off 1 base at V and 0 bases at J, with 4 bases between the two ends. The CDR3 covers 13 residues. CDR3 region: CASSLTTNYGYTF. In nucleotides, the CDR3 is TGTGCCAGCAGCTTGACAACTAACTATGGCTACACCTTC.

This rearrangement joins TRBV5-1 to TRBJ1-6; 9 nucleotides agree with TRBD1. J was trimmed by 6 bases and V by 0 bases; bases with no gene match: 7. CDR3 length: 17 residues. Looked up from germline, CDR1 is SGHRS and CDR2 is YFSETQ. CDR3 region: CASSLDPPGQGNSPLHF. The CDR3 DNA reads as TGCGCCAGCAGCTTGGACCCGCCGGGACAGGGTAATTCACCCCTCCACTTT.

This rearrangement joins TRBV18 to TRBJ1-1; no clear D. V dropped 3 bases and J dropped 8 bases, with 22 bases sitting between them. Germline V gene data show CDR1 as KGHSH and CDR2 as LQKENI. The CDR3 spans 16 residues. The CDR3 region is CASSPSSARGSGEAFF. CDR3 bases: TGTGCCAGCTCACCCTCCTCGGCGAGAGGTTCGGGGGAAGCTTTCTTT. Using reference TRBV18 and TRBJ1-1 for the parts outside the CDR3, the full variable domain is NAGVMQNPRHLVRRRGQEARLRCSPMKGHSHVYWYRQLPEEGLKFMVYLQKENIIDESGMPKERFSAEFPKEGPSILRIQQVVRGDSAAYFCASSPSSARGSGEAFFGQGTRLTVV.

This clone was found once. This sequence joins TRBV10-3 and TRBJ1-2, with 8 bases identical to TRBD1. The J segment lost 6 bases and the V segment lost 10 bases, leaving 13 bases of the junction unmatched. CDR3 length equals 14 residues. Germline lookup yields CDR1 ENHRY and CDR2 SYGVKD. This CDR3 is CATTKQGAGDGYTF. The CDR3 DNA sequence: TGTGCCACCACGAAGCAGGGGGCAGGCGATGGCTACACCTTC.

For this clone: At one boundary the junction diverges from the germline segment, which might be a read error. The chain combines TRBV7-9 with TRBJ1-2; 9 bases agree with TRBD1. The CDR3 extends over 19 amino acids. Germline loops: CDR1 SEHNR, CDR2 FQNEAQ (reference sequence). CDR3 amino acids: CASSLAFWGQGPGRYGYTF. The CDR3 bases are TGTGCCAGCAGCCTAGCCTTTTGGGGACAGGGACCCGGCCGCTATGGCTACACCTTC.

This clone is a singleton in its sample. The V call is TRBV27, the J call TRBJ1-5, with D tentatively TRBD1 (5 bases). CDR1 is MNHEY, CDR2 SMNVEV, per germline (reference sequence). This CDR3 is 17 amino acids long. Trimming stripped 7 bases from V and 0 bases from J, with 19 bases between. The CDR3 DNA sequence: TGTGCCAGCATACCCCTACACCGGGGGTATAGCAATCAGCCCCAGCATTTT. Amino acid sequence: CASIPLHRGYSNQPQHF.

The chain carries TRBV28 and TRBJ2-3; weak D call: TRBD2 (6 bases). This CDR3 comprises 14 residues. Trimming cost V 8 bases and J 4 bases, with 16 bases left between them. CDR1 is MDHEN, CDR2 SYDVKM, per germline. Here the CDR3 reads CASGKAERADTQYF. CDR3 in DNA: TGTGCCAGCGGGAAAGCGGAGCGGGCAGATACGCAGTATTTT.

The chain employs TRBV9 and TRBJ1-1; D may be TRBD1 (6 bases). Germline V gene lookup returns CDR1 SGDLS and CDR2 YYNGEE. This CDR3 comprises 13 residues. Trimming took 3 bases from V and 7 from J, leaving 13 bases between them. The CDR3 spells CASSAEGGGEAFF. CDR3 DNA sequence: TGTGCCAGCAGCGCCGAAGGGGGGGGTGAAGCTTTCTTT.

The rearrangement links TRBV5-5 to TRBJ2-4, with D perhaps TRBD1 (6 bases). The germline gives CDR1 SGHKS, CDR2 YYEKEE (reference sequence). The CDR3 consists of 15 residues. V gave up 4 bases and J gave up 6 bases, with 17 bases separating them. The CDR3 nucleotides are TGTGCCAGCAGCCTACGGGACAAAATATTAAACATTCAGTACTTC. The encoded protein is CASSLRDKILNIQYF.

The rearrangement links TRBV29-1 to TRBJ1-3; 8 positions match TRBD1. V shed 6 bases, J shed 0 bases, and the junction held 7 bases outside the gene matches. This CDR3 spans 15 amino acids. Germline V gene lookup returns CDR1 SQVTM and CDR2 ANQGSEA. This chain's CDR3 is CSVAQDRVSGNTIYF. CDR3 bases: TGCAGCGTAGCTCAGGACAGGGTCTCTGGAAACACCATATATTTT.

The gene calls are TRBV7-9 and TRBJ1-2, with no clear D. Germline V CDR1 and CDR2: SEHNR, FQNEAQ (reference sequence). The CDR3 spans 16 residues. Trimming took off 5 bases at V and 5 bases at J, with 21 bases between the two ends. CDR3 DNA: TGTGCCAGCAGCATAGGACCATCCCAAGTGCGGTATGGCTACACCTTC. This codes for CASSIGPSQVRYGYTF.